These T cell receptor beta chains were read from a single sample in a study of patients and donors after allogeneic stem cell transplantation. MiXCR, run by TCRdb on the RT-PCR reads, gives a single entry per CDR3 protein. The sample carries about 39,000 distinct CDR3 sequences, roughly 30% recorded once. Sequencing was done on a sample of blood, either unsorted or a sorted T cell fraction (not recorded which). The receptor source for this set is a human donor who was either an allogeneic HSCT recipient or a stem cell or donor lymphocyte infusion donor (not recorded which). It is not recorded whose cells these are; they may come from a transplant donor. The CDR3 runs from the conserved cysteine through the conserved F or W. D genes are given only for firm matches. A row's size may be missing; if present it is once, few, many or a size class.

j_call v_call clone_size d_call cdr3_nt cdr3_aa
TRBJ1-2 TRBV5-1 few . TGCGCCAGCAGCTTGTCGTCAGTCAAAGGCTACACCTTC CASSLSSVKGYTF
TRBJ1-2 TRBV20-1 few . TGCAGTGCACCCGGCCTGGTTTCATATGGCTACACCTTC CSAPGLVSYGYTF
TRBJ1-3 TRBV5-1 . . TGCGCCAGCAGCTTTGGGGAGTCCTCTGGAAACACCATATATTTT CASSFGESSGNTIYF
TRBJ1-1 TRBV20-1 . TRBD1 TGCAGTGCTAGAGCCGGGACAGTGAACACTGAAGCTTTCTTT CSARAGTVNTEAFF
TRBJ1-4 TRBV7-2 once . TGTGCCAGCAGCCCCCGTGGGGGGATACAGGAAAAACTGTTTTTT CASSPRGGIQEKLFF
TRBJ1-3 TRBV20-1 few . TGCAGTGCTAGCTCCTGGGCCGGAAACACCATATATTTT CSASSWAGNTIYF
TRBJ2-2 TRBV9 few . TGTGCCAGCGGCCGCACCGGGGAGCTGTTTTTT CASGRTGELFF
TRBJ2-1 TRBV7-7 . . TGTGCTAGCAGCTTAGTCCCGAGCTCCTACAATGAGCAGTTCTTC CASSLVPSSYNEQFF
TRBJ1-5 TRBV27 . . TGTGCCAGCAGTTTTTCCGCGGAAATGAAAAATCAGCCCCAGCATTTT CASSFSAEMKNQPQHF
TRBJ1-4 TRBV12-3/TRBV12-4 many TRBD1 TGTGCCAGCAGCCCGGACAGGCCTCTTAATGAAAAACTGTTTTTT CASSPDRPLNEKLFF
TRBJ2-3 TRBV6-2/TRBV6-3 . . TGTGCCAGCAGTTACTCCCGCAGACCAGATACGCAGTATTTT CASSYSRRPDTQYF
TRBJ1-1 TRBV5-1 . . TGCGCCAGCAGCTTGGATGGCAGGAACACTGAAGCTTTCTTT CASSLDGRNTEAFF
TRBJ2-1 TRBV7-8 . TRBD2 TGTGCCAGCAGCTTAGGGGCTAGCGGGAAGAATGAGCAGTTCTTC CASSLGASGKNEQFF
TRBJ1-1 TRBV6-5 few . TGTGCCAGCAGTGCCCGACGGGAAGCTTTCTTT CASSARREAFF
TRBJ2-7 TRBV6-5 . TRBD2 TGTGCCAGCAGACTTGCCGCGGGAGGGAAAGAGCAGTACTTC CASRLAAGGKEQYF
TRBJ2-5 TRBV5-1 . TRBD1 TGCGCCAGCAGCTTGGACAGGGGGCAAGAGACCCAGTACTTC CASSLDRGQETQYF
TRBJ2-1 TRBV25-1 few TRBD2 TGTGCCAGCAAACCCGGACTAGCGGGATTATGTTTC CASKPGLAGLCF
TRBJ1-3 TRBV4-3 . . TGCGCCAGCAGCCAGAGGGCGTCTGGAAACACCATATATTTT CASSQRASGNTIYF
TRBJ2-1 TRBV7-2 few . TGTGCCAGCAGCGGACAGCTTGGGGGCAATGAGCAGTTCTTC CASSGQLGGNEQFF
TRBJ1-1 TRBV7-3 . . TGTGCCAGCAGCTCTGGAGGGACTGAAGCTTTCTTT CASSSGGTEAFF
TRBJ2-7 TRBV20-1 . TRBD1 TGCAGTGCTAGTTTAGAACAGGGGGCTGGCGAGCAGTACTTC CSASLEQGAGEQYF
TRBJ1-2 TRBV4-3 few TRBD1 TGCGCCAGCAGCCAATTTGGACAGGTATCAGGCTACACCTTC CASSQFGQVSGYTF
TRBJ1-2 TRBV11-2 . . TGTGCCAGCAGCTTCCCTGGGCTTGGCTACACCTTC CASSFPGLGYTF
TRBJ2-3 TRBV10-3 few . TGTGCCATCAGTGAGTCGAAGGGGCCAGATACGCAGTATTTT CAISESKGPDTQYF
TRBJ2-7 TRBV20-1 . TRBD2 TGCAGTGCTAGAGATGTGAGCGGGAGTTACGAGCAGTACTTC CSARDVSGSYEQYF
TRBJ2-7 TRBV29-1 . TRBD1 TGCAGCGTTGTACGGGGAGTGACAGGGTCCTACGAGCAGTACTTC CSVVRGVTGSYEQYF
TRBJ1-2 TRBV7-2 many TRBD1 TGTGCCAGCAGCTTTGACAGGGGGTTGGGTGGCTACACCTTC CASSFDRGLGGYTF
TRBJ2-2 TRBV4-3 . TRBD1 TGCGCCAGCAGCCAAGGGACAGGCCACACCGGGGAGCTGTTTTTT CASSQGTGHTGELFF
TRBJ1-2 TRBV4-2 few . TGTGCCAGCAGCCAGGACGGCTATGGCTACACCTTC CASSQDGYGYTF
TRBJ1-6 TRBV29-1 . TRBD1 TGCAGCGTTGTGACAGGGAGGAATTCACCCCTCCACTTT CSVVTGRNSPLHF
TRBJ1-1 TRBV15 . . TGTGCCACCAGCAGAGATTGGAGCATGGGCACTGAAGCTTTCTTT CATSRDWSMGTEAFF
TRBJ1-2 TRBV28 few TRBD1 TGTGCCAGCAGTTTACCAGGGGGCTACGGCTACACCTTC CASSLPGGYGYTF
TRBJ1-1 TRBV7-3 many . TGTGCCAGCAGCTTTATGCTGAACACTGAAGCTTTCTTT CASSFMLNTEAFF
TRBJ2-1 TRBV7-3 . . TGTGCCAGCAGCCGCTCCGGGGGAGTTGGGCATGAGCAGTTCTTC CASSRSGGVGHEQFF
TRBJ1-5 TRBV7-2 once . TGTGCCAGCAGCTTAGGGGTGAGGAGCAATCAGCCCCAGCATTTT CASSLGVRSNQPQHF
TRBJ2-1 TRBV29-1 . . TGCAGCGTATCCGTGGGACATTACAATGAGCAGTTCTTC CSVSVGHYNEQFF
TRBJ2-5 TRBV6-6 . . TGTGCCAGCAGTTACTCCCCGGGGTCCCGGGAGACCCAGTACTTC CASSYSPGSRETQYF